Each of the 8 T cell receptor beta chains below was sequenced from the same sample in a study of shared T cell receptors in the human thymus. TCRdb's copy holds only in-frame clones and misses some; the assay was immunoSEQ multiplex PCR. Of 63,000 or so clones listed, 90% to 95% are singletons. Sequencing was done on a sample of thymocytes. All receptors come from a human donor.

The chain carries TRBV7-8 and TRBJ2-6, with 11 nucleotides matching TRBD1. The J segment lost 2 bases and the V segment lost 3 bases, leaving 6 bases of the junction unmatched. Germline V gene data show CDR1 as SGHVS and CDR2 as FQNEAQ. The CDR3 totals 18 residues. In DNA, the CDR3 is TGTGCCAGCAGCTTCTCCGAGGACAGGGGGCCTGGGGCCAACGTCCTGACTTTC. Encoded protein: CASSFSEDRGPGANVLTF.

This clone was detected once. The genes are TRBV19 and TRBJ2-3; tentative D call: TRBD1 (5 bases). Germline CDR1 LNHDA, CDR2 SQIVND (reference sequence). The CDR3 contains 17 residues. Trimming shortened V by 6 bases and J by 0 bases, and 19 bases separated the two germline ends. The CDR3 DNA reads TGTGCCAGTAGCCCGAGTGCCAGGGTGAATAGCACAGATACGCAGTATTTT. This encodes CASSPSARVNSTDTQYF.

V gene TRBV5-6 combines with J gene TRBJ2-7; the D gene is possibly TRBD2 (6 bases). V was clipped by 3 bases and J by 1 base, with 14 bases between them. Per the germline V gene, CDR1 is SGHDT and CDR2 is YYEEEE. The CDR3 runs 15 residues. This CDR3 reads CASSSHYRESYEQYF. CDR3 nucleotide sequence: TGTGCCAGCAGCTCTCACTACCGGGAGTCCTACGAGCAGTACTTC.

This clone was picked up a small number of times. The chain employs TRBV10-3 and TRBJ2-3, with 7 bases aligning to TRBD2. The germline V gene encodes CDR1 ENHRY and CDR2 SYGVKD. The J segment lost 0 bases and the V segment lost 5 bases, leaving 5 bases of the junction unmatched. The CDR3 runs 15 residues. The CDR3 DNA is TGTGCCATCAGTAGTGGGACTAAAAGCACAGATACGCAGTATTTT. Translation gives CAISSGTKSTDTQYF.

The chain uses TRBV30 and TRBJ1-2; maybe TRBD1 (6 bases). V gave up 1 base and J gave up 1 base, with 25 bases separating them. Germline V lookup: CDR1 GTSNPN, CDR2 SVGIG (reference sequence). CDR3 length equals 19 residues. CDR3 in amino acids: CAWSAIPSYRDIYNYGYTF. CDR3 coding DNA: TGTGCCTGGAGTGCCATACCAAGCTACCGGGACATCTATAACTATGGCTACACCTTC.

V usage is TRBV29-1 and J usage is TRBJ2-5; 7 positions agree with TRBD2. This CDR3 spans 13 amino acids. The V segment lost 4 bases and the J segment 5 bases; nucleotides outside the gene matches: 7. The germline V gene has CDR1 SQVTM and CDR2 ANQGSEA. CDR3 bases: TGCAGCGTTGGGTCGGGGGGTTCGGAGACCCAGTACTTC. Its protein is CSVGSGGSETQYF. Supplemented by reference TRBV29-1 and TRBJ2-5, the full variable domain reads SAVISQKPSRDICQRGTSLTIQCQVDSQVTMMFWYRQQPGQSLTLIATANQGSEATYESGFVIDKFPISRPNLTFSTLTVSNMSPEDSSIYLCSVGSGGSETQYFGPGTRLLVL.

The genes are TRBV19 and TRBJ1-6; weak D call: TRBD1 (5 bases). This CDR3 comprises 14 residues. CDR1 and CDR2 (germline): LNHDA, SQIVND (reference sequence). V was cut by 6 bases and J by 7 bases, with 13 bases left in between. In nucleotides, the CDR3 is TGTGCCAGTAGCCACCGGGGGGGAAATTCACCCCTCCACTTT. Its translation is CASSHRGGNSPLHF.

J is TRBJ2-7 and V is TRBV27, with TRBD1 matching 9 bases. With V trimmed by 6 bases and J by 4 bases, 10 bases remained unmatched. Per the germline V gene, CDR1 is MNHEY and CDR2 is SMNVEV (reference sequence). This CDR3 is built from 15 residues. The CDR3 spells CASRPIGTGLYEQYF. The CDR3 DNA is TGTGCCAGCAGGCCAATCGGGACAGGGCTTTACGAGCAGTACTTC.